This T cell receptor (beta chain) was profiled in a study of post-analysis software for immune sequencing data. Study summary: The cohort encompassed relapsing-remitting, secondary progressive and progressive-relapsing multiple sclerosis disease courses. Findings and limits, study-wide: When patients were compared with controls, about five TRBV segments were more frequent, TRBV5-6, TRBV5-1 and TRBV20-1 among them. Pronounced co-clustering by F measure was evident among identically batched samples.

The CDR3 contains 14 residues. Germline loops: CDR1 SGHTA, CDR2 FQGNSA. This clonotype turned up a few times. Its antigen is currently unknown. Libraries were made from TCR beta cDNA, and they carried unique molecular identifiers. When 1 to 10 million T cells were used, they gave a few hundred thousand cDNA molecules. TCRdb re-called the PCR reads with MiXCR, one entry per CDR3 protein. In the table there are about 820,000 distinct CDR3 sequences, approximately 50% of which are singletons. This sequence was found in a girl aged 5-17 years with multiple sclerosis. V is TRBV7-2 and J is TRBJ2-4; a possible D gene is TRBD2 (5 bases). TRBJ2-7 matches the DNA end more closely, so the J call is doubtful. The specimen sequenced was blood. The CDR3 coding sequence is TGTGCCAGCAGCTTAGCGACCTTAGGAGGCGAGCAGTACTTC. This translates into CASSLATLGGEQYF.